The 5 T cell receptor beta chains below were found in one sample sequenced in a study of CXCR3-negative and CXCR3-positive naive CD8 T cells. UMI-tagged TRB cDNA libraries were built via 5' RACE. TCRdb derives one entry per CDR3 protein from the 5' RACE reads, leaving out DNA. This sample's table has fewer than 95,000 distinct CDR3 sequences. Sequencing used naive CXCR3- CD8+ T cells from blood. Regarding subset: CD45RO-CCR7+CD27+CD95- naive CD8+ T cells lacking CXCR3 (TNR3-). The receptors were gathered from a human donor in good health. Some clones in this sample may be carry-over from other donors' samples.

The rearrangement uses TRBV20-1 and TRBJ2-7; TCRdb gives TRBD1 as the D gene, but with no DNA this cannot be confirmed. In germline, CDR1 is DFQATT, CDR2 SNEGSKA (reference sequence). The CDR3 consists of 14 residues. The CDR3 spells CSARVPDRNYEQYF.

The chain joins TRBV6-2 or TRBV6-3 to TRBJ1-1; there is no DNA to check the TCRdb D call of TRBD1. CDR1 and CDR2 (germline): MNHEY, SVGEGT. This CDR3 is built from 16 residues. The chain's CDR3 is CASTLWVQADNTEAFF.

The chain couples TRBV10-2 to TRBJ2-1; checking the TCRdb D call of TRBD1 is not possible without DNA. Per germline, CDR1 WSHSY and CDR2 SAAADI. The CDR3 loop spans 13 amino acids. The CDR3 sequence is CASSLERGDEQFF.

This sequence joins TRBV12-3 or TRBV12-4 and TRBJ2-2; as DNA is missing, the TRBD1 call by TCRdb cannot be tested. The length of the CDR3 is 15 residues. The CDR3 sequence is CASSVGTASTGELFF.

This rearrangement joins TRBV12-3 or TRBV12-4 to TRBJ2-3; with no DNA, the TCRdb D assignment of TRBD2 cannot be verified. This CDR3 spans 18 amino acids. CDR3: CASSSGLAGGKDTDTQYF.